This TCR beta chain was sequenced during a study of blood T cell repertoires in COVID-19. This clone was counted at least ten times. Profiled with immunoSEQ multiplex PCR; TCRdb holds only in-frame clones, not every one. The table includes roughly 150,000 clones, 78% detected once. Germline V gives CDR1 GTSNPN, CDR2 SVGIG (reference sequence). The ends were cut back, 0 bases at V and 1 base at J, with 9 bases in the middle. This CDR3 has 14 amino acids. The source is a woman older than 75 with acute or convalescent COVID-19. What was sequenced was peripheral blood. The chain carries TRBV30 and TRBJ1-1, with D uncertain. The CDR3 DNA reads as TGTGCCTGGAGTGTCCCCAGATGGAACACTGAAGCTTTCTTT. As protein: CAWSVPRWNTEAFF.